Following are 18 T cell receptor beta chains from one sample sequenced in a study of CD8 T cells in Susac syndrome. Random hexamers primed reverse transcription of 0.5 to 1 ug RNA. TCRdb recomputed calls from the immunoSEQ multiplex PCR reads with MiXCR, one row per CDR3 protein. The table records 180,000 or so distinct CDR3 sequences, almost 96% of them present only once. Input material: CD4+ T cells from PBMCs. Receptors were obtained from a human donor with multiple sclerosis.

The rearrangement links TRBV20-1 to TRBJ2-3; 7 nucleotides align to TRBD1. V lost 4 bases, J lost 1 base, and 8 bases stayed unmatched. CDR1 and CDR2 (germline): DFQATT, SNEGSKA (reference sequence). The CDR3 length is 15 residues. The CDR3 region is CSANPPGTGTDTQYF. CDR3 coding DNA: TGCAGTGCTAACCCACCCGGGACAGGCACAGATACGCAGTATTTT.

This chain links TRBV12-3 or TRBV12-4 with TRBJ1-1, with TRBD1 matching 10 bases. This CDR3 contains 13 residues. J was trimmed by 4 bases and V by 4 bases; bases with no gene match: 0. The CDR3 DNA is TGTGCCAGCAGTTGGGACAGGGGCACTGAAGCTTTCTTT. Its protein is CASSWDRGTEAFF.

The chain recombines TRBV7-9 with TRBJ2-3; maybe TRBD2 (7 bases). Trimming took 4 bases from V and 5 from J, leaving 25 bases between them. CDR1 is SEHNR and CDR2 is FQNEAQ in the germline V gene (reference sequence). The CDR3 covers 18 residues. The CDR3 spells CASSSTDPAGGQEDTQYF. In DNA form, the CDR3 reads TGTGCCAGCAGCTCGACCGACCCTGCCGGGGGGCAAGAAGATACGCAGTATTTT.

The chain joins TRBV2 to TRBJ1-5; 7 bases align to TRBD1. Germline CDR1 and CDR2: SNHLY and FYNNEI. J was trimmed by 6 bases and V by 5 bases; bases with no gene match: 10. The CDR3 loop spans 15 amino acids. CDR3 coding DNA: TGTGCCAGCAGTAATGACAGGGCCCAGGGTCAGCCCCAGCATTTT. The encoded protein is CASSNDRAQGQPQHF.

The rearrangement uses TRBV2 and TRBJ1-2; no definite D call. The CDR3 spans 15 residues. Deletions cut 0 bases from V and 0 bases from J, with 8 bases between. Germline V gene lookup returns CDR1 SNHLY and CDR2 FYNNEI. As DNA, the CDR3 is TGTGCCAGCAGTGAAGCGGCAGTTCCTAACTATGGCTACACCTTC. Translated, it gives CASSEAAVPNYGYTF.

J is TRBJ2-1 and V is TRBV3-1, with a tentative D call TRBD2 (6 bases). The germline CDR1 and CDR2 sequences are LGHDT and YNNKEL (reference sequence). This CDR3 is built from 13 residues. Between the trimmed V and J ends, which lost 2 bases and 9 bases, there was a span of 11 bases. CDR3 in DNA: TGTGCCAGCAGCCAATTGGAGGGGACTGAGCAGTTCTTC. This sequence encodes CASSQLEGTEQFF.

The chain uses TRBV2 and TRBJ2-6, with unresolved D. Trimming took 6 bases from V and 0 from J, leaving 6 bases between them. CDR3 length: 14 amino acids. Germline V gene data show CDR1 as SNHLY and CDR2 as FYNNEI. The CDR3 nucleotides are TGTGCCAGCAGGCCAAGCTCTGGGGCCAACGTCCTGACTTTC. Amino acids: CASRPSSGANVLTF. The full variable domain, with the rest looked up from reference TRBV2 and TRBJ2-6, is EPEVTQTPSHQVTQMGQEVILRCVPISNHLYFYWYRQILGQKVEFLVSFYNNEISEKSEIFDDQFSVERPDGSNFTLKIRSTKLEDSAMYFCASRPSSGANVLTFGAGSRLTVL.

This CDR3 reads CATNRGLNYGYTF. The CDR3 DNA reads TGTGCCACAAACAGGGGGCTTAACTATGGCTACACCTTC. The V call is TRBV12-3 or TRBV12-4, the J call TRBJ1-2; TRBD1 aligns across 9 bases. The junction had 4 bases not matched to a gene; V was cut back by 10 bases and J by 1 base. This CDR3 contains 13 residues.

This sequence joins TRBV29-1 and TRBJ1-1; 8 bases are a match to TRBD1. Germline-derived CDR1 and CDR2 are SQVTM and ANQGSEA. With 6 bases clipped from V and 4 bases from J, the junction kept 7 bases outside the gene matches. CDR3 length: 13 amino acids. CDR3 sequence (DNA): TGCAGCGTGGAGACAGGGGCCGGCACTGAAGCTTTCTTT. Its protein product is CSVETGAGTEAFF.

V is TRBV6-2 or TRBV6-3 and J is TRBJ1-2; D might be TRBD1 (5 bases). Germline values: CDR1 MNHEY, CDR2 SVGEGT. Trimming cost V 0 bases and J 2 bases, with 10 bases left between them. The CDR3 runs to 15 residues. The CDR3 reads CASSYSTGSNYGYTF. The CDR3 DNA reads as TGTGCCAGCAGTTACTCCACAGGATCCAACTATGGCTACACCTTC.

This sequence joins TRBV12-3 or TRBV12-4 and TRBJ2-7; D perhaps matches TRBD1 (5 bases). The length of the CDR3 is 13 residues. Trimming cost V 5 bases and J 5 bases, with 13 bases left between them. The DNA of the CDR3 is TGTGCCAGCAGTCCAGGGATTTACGACGAGCAGTACTTC. Protein sequence: CASSPGIYDEQYF.

J is TRBJ2-5 and V is TRBV9, with a weak D call TRBD2 (6 bases). Trimming took 0 bases from V and 9 from J, leaving 15 bases between them. The CDR3 is 14 amino acids. Germline V gives CDR1 SGDLS, CDR2 YYNGEE. The DNA of the CDR3 is TGTGCCAGCAGCGTAGGGAGCGCCGGAGGGGCCCAGTACTTC. This codes for CASSVGSAGGAQYF. Looking up the rest from reference TRBV9 and TRBJ2-5 gives the full variable domain: DSGVTQTPKHLITATGQRVTLRCSPRSGDLSVYWYQQSLDQGLQFLIQYYNGEERAKGNILERFSAQQFPDLHSELNLSSLELGDSALYFCASSVGSAGGAQYFGPGTRLLVL.

The rearrangement links TRBV29-1 to TRBJ2-4, with a weak D call TRBD1 (6 bases). The J call may be faulty, since TRBJ2-1 better matches the DNA end. Germline-derived CDR1 and CDR2 are SQVTM and ANQGSEA. The CDR3 totals 10 residues. The CDR3 loop is CSAGTGHQFF. CDR3 DNA: TGCAGCGCCGGGACGGGACATCAGTTCTTC.

This rearrangement joins TRBV7-2 to TRBJ1-6; perhaps TRBD1 as D (5 bases). Germline CDR1 reads SGHTA; CDR2 reads FQGNSA. V was pared by 2 bases and J by 9 bases, with 11 bases between. The CDR3 length is 14 residues. Here the CDR3 reads CASSLWLGGSPLHF. CDR3 DNA: TGTGCCAGCAGCTTATGGCTCGGGGGTTCACCCCTCCACTTT. The entire variable domain, with the rest obtained from reference TRBV7-2 and TRBJ1-6, is as follows: GAGVSQSPSNKVTEKGKDVELRCDPISGHTALYWYRQSLGQGLEFLIYFQGNSAPDKSGLPSDRFSAERTGGSVSTLTIQRTQQEDSAVYLCASSLWLGGSPLHFGNGTRLTVT.

The chain recombines TRBV7-9 with TRBJ2-1; possible D gene TRBD2, 5 bases. CDR3 length: 12 residues. Per the germline V gene, CDR1 is SEHNR and CDR2 is FQNEAQ (reference sequence). V was clipped by 4 bases and J by 11 bases, with 12 bases between them. DNA for the CDR3: TGTGCCAGCAGCTCCCAACTAGTGCAGCAGTTCTTC. Its translation: CASSSQLVQQFF.

This chain connects TRBV29-1 to TRBJ2-5, with a weak D call TRBD2 (7 bases). V was trimmed by 4 bases and J by 6 bases, leaving 21 bases between them. The CDR3 runs to 15 residues. From germline, CDR1 is SQVTM and CDR2 ANQGSEA. The CDR3 reads CSVAAGHFAPKTQYF. The CDR3 nucleotides read TGCAGCGTTGCAGCGGGACACTTCGCCCCTAAGACCCAGTACTTC.

This rearrangement joins TRBV3-1 to TRBJ2-3; D unclear. Germline V gives CDR1 LGHDT, CDR2 YNNKEL (reference sequence). V lost 4 bases and J 5 bases, leaving 7 bases between the germline ends. This CDR3 comprises 12 residues. Here the CDR3 reads CASSLREDTQYF. The CDR3 DNA follows: TGTGCCAGCAGCCTTCGAGAAGATACGCAGTATTTT.

The V call is TRBV30, the J call TRBJ1-5; D perhaps matches TRBD1 (5 bases). The CDR3 runs 14 residues. Germline V CDR1 and CDR2: GTSNPN, SVGIG (reference sequence). Trimming cost V 3 bases and J 10 bases, with 19 bases left between them. The CDR3 coding sequence is TGTGCCTGGAGGCCGGGATCCGTGGGGCTCCCCCAGCATTTT. Protein: CAWRPGSVGLPQHF.